One and the same sample provided the 24 T cell receptor beta chains below, sequenced in a study of blood T cell repertoires in COVID-19. Data came from immunoSEQ multiplex PCR; TCRdb stores just in-frame clones and leaves some out. This sample has about 30,000 clones, with 88% found just once. Material for sequencing was peripheral blood. The receptors originated from a human donor in a cohort sampled during active COVID-19.

V usage is TRBV3-1 (or the pseudogene TRBV3-2) and J usage is TRBJ2-5, with D perhaps matching TRBD1 (5 bases). CDR1 and CDR2 from the germline V gene are LGHDT and YNNKEL (reference sequence). The CDR3 has 15 amino acids. Trimming removed 0 bases from V and 3 bases from J, with 11 bases in between. CDR3 nucleotides: TGTGCCAGCAGCCAAGATCTGAACAGGAAAGAGACCCAGTACTTC. It encodes CASSQDLNRKETQYF.

V is TRBV5-1 and J is TRBJ1-1; D possibly corresponds to TRBD1 (5 bases). The CDR3 is 14 amino acids. Between the trimmed V and J ends, which lost 4 bases and 6 bases, there was a span of 16 bases. CDR1 is SGHRS and CDR2 is YFSETQ in the germline V gene. CDR3 in DNA: TGCGCCAGCAGCCTACAACAGGTGCCCGCTGAAGCTTTCTTT. Translating it yields CASSLQQVPAEAFF.

As for this clone: Its ends do not fully match the called genes, so a read error is possible. The chain carries TRBV4-1 and TRBJ2-2, with D uncertain. The CDR3 has 16 amino acids. Germline CDR1 is MGHRA and CDR2 is YSYEKL. The CDR3 loop reads CASSTRWPANAGELFF. The CDR3 region has the DNA TGCGCCAGCAGCACCCGCTGGCCAGCGAACGCCGGGGAGCTGTTTTTT.

The chain joins TRBV6-6 to TRBJ2-5, with 11 bases that match TRBD2. From germline, CDR1 is MNHNY and CDR2 SVGAGI (reference sequence). Germline trimming cut 5 bases from V and 2 bases from J; bases unmatched to any gene: 4. The CDR3 is 15 amino acids. The CDR3 protein is CASSRLAGRQETQYF. The CDR3 bases are TGTGCCAGCAGTCGACTAGCGGGGCGGCAAGAGACCCAGTACTTC.

This chain uses TRBV18 with TRBJ1-1; perhaps TRBD1 as D (6 bases). Trimming removed 4 bases from V and 3 bases from J, with 18 bases in between. The CDR3 is 16 amino acids. Per the germline V gene, CDR1 is KGHSH and CDR2 is LQKENI. The CDR3 reads CASSQESLGAYTEAFF. The CDR3 nucleotides read TGTGCCAGCTCACAGGAAAGTCTGGGGGCTTACACTGAAGCTTTCTTT.

This clone was detected once. The chain is built from TRBV18 and TRBJ2-7; perhaps TRBD2 as D (5 bases). The CDR3 runs to 17 residues. V was pared by 6 bases and J by 6 bases, with 27 bases between. Germline V lookup: CDR1 KGHSH, CDR2 LQKENI. Here the CDR3 DNA reads TGTGCCAGCTCTCCCCTCGGGCGGGCAAAATGGGTTGGCGAGCAGTACTTC. This sequence encodes CASSPLGRAKWVGEQYF.

The rearrangement uses TRBV5-1 and TRBJ2-1, with D possibly matching TRBD1 (6 bases). V gave up 4 bases and J gave up 7 bases, with 9 bases separating them. The CDR3 has 12 residues. The germline V gene encodes CDR1 SGHRS and CDR2 YFSETQ. The CDR3 loop is CASSQQGNEQFF. The CDR3 nucleotides are TGCGCCAGCAGCCAACAGGGTAATGAGCAGTTCTTC.

In this sample, this clone turned up a few times. The chain joins TRBV18 to TRBJ1-6; a possible D gene is TRBD1 (5 bases). The germline CDR1 and CDR2 sequences are KGHSH and LQKENI. Trimming left V 6 bases short and J 6 bases short, with 15 bases between. The CDR3 extends over 15 amino acids. The CDR3 loop reads CASSLKTGSNSPLHF. As DNA, the CDR3 is TGTGCCAGCTCTTTGAAAACAGGAAGTAATTCACCCCTCCACTTT.

The chain combines TRBV9 with TRBJ1-4; 9 nucleotides line up with TRBD1. This CDR3 region has 15 residues. Germline CDR1 SGDLS, CDR2 YYNGEE. V shed 4 bases, J shed 4 bases, and the junction held 5 bases outside the gene matches. In nucleotides, the CDR3 is TGTGCCAGCAGCTCCCGGACAGGGGTTAATGAAAAACTGTTTTTT. Translated: CASSSRTGVNEKLFF. Complete variable domain (other parts from reference TRBV9 and TRBJ1-4): DSGVTQTPKHLITATGQRVTLRCSPRSGDLSVYWYQQSLDQGLQFLIQYYNGEERAKGNILERFSAQQFPDLHSELNLSSLELGDSALYFCASSSRTGVNEKLFFGSGTQLSVL.

This chain joins TRBV10-2 and TRBJ2-1; 8 nucleotides agree with TRBD2. The CDR3 totals 13 residues. Losses at the gene ends were 9 bases for V and 2 bases for J; bases not matched to a gene: 3. Germline CDR1 is WSHSY and CDR2 is SAAADI. CDR3 sequence (DNA): TGCGCCAGTACGGGACTAGCCTACAATGAGCAGTTCTTC. Amino acid sequence: CASTGLAYNEQFF.

CDR3 sequence (DNA): TGCGCCAGCAGGGGCGGGGGGCATCTCACAGATACGCAGTATTTT. Translated: CASRGGGHLTDTQYF. V gene TRBV5-1 combines with J gene TRBJ2-3, with TRBD2 matching 8 bases. The CDR3 is 15 amino acids. Germline-derived CDR1 and CDR2 are SGHRS and YFSETQ. The junction had 7 bases not matched to a gene; V was cut back by 5 bases and J by 2 bases.

The rearrangement links TRBV30 to TRBJ1-5; no definite D call. Germline-derived CDR1 and CDR2 are GTSNPN and SVGIG (reference sequence). The CDR3 spans 12 residues. V lost 1 base and J 4 bases, leaving 5 bases between the germline ends. CDR3 coding DNA: TGTGCCTGGAGTGGGAGGAATCAGCCCCAGCATTTT. Translating it yields CAWSGRNQPQHF. The variable domain in full, completed from reference TRBV30 and TRBJ1-5, reads SQTIHQWPATLVQPVGSPLSLECTVEGTSNPNLYWYRQAAGRGLQLLFYSVGIGQISSEVPQNLSASRPQDRQFILSSKKLLLSDSGFYLCAWSGRNQPQHFGDGTRLSIL.

This chain links TRBV19 with TRBJ1-5; D is perhaps TRBD1 (5 bases). CDR1 is LNHDA, CDR2 SQIVND, per germline (reference sequence). The CDR3 length is 12 residues. V lost 7 bases and J 6 bases, leaving 10 bases between the germline ends. The CDR3 DNA follows: TGTGCCAGTATAGGAGGGGTTCAGCCCCAGCATTTT. Translation: CASIGGVQPQHF.

The chain links TRBV12-3 or TRBV12-4 to TRBJ2-7; D is unresolved. The ends were cut back, 5 bases at V and 8 bases at J, with 10 bases in the middle. This CDR3 spans 11 amino acids. As DNA, the CDR3 is TGTGCCAGCAGTCCCGGGTGGAAGCAGTACTTC. Its protein product is CASSPGWKQYF.

This clone was seen a single time. This chain links TRBV4-1 with TRBJ1-2; 8 bases match TRBD1. V trimming: 4 bases; J trimming: 1 base; junction bases outside the gene matches: 2. CDR3 length: 14 amino acids. Germline-derived CDR1 and CDR2 are MGHRA and YSYEKL. In nucleotides, the CDR3 is TGCGCCAGCAGCCCCACAGGGGGTAACTATGGCTACACCTTC. Protein sequence: CASSPTGGNYGYTF.

The rearrangement uses TRBV5-6 and TRBJ2-3; D is unclear. This CDR3 has 17 amino acids. V was shortened by 3 bases and J by 0 bases, with 17 bases between the two germline ends. Per the germline V gene, CDR1 is SGHDT and CDR2 is YYEEEE. The DNA for the CDR3 is TGTGCCAGCAGCTCCTCTTGGAGCACAATCAGCACAGATACGCAGTATTTT. It codes for CASSSSWSTISTDTQYF.

J is TRBJ1-3 and V is TRBV18; D unresolved. There are 15 residues in the CDR3. Trimming stripped 3 bases from V and 0 bases from J, with 9 bases between. Germline V gene sequence: CDR1 KGHSH, CDR2 LQKENI. The CDR3 spells CASSPGGNSGNTIYF. The DNA of the CDR3 is TGTGCCAGCTCACCCGGCGGGAACTCTGGAAACACCATATATTTT.

The V call is TRBV6-5, the J call TRBJ1-2; D not resolved. The CDR3 contains 16 residues. In germline, CDR1 is MNHEY, CDR2 SVGAGI. V lost 2 bases and J lost 6, with 19 bases in between. The chain's CDR3 is CASSYTPRPLGDGYTF. Written as DNA, the CDR3 is TGTGCCAGCAGTTACACTCCCCGCCCCCTCGGGGATGGCTACACCTTC.

The chain has TRBV3-1 (or the pseudogene TRBV3-2) and TRBJ1-4, with 7 positions matching TRBD1. Germline loops: CDR1 LGHDT, CDR2 YNNKEL (reference sequence). The CDR3 is 14 residues long. The junction had 5 bases not matched to a gene; V was cut back by 4 bases and J by 6 bases. The CDR3 sequence is CASSLGQEDEKLFF. CDR3 sequence (DNA): TGTGCCAGCAGCCTCGGACAGGAGGATGAAAAACTGTTTTTT.

Only one count was recorded for this clone. The chain couples TRBV6-1 to TRBJ1-1; no firm D call. Germline CDR1 is MNHNS and CDR2 is SASEGT. The CDR3 consists of 17 residues. V dropped 0 bases and J dropped 1 base, with 15 bases sitting between them. Here the CDR3 DNA reads TGTGCCAGCAGTGAAGCGATATTTCGATCGGGGAACACTGAAGCTTTCTTT. It codes for CASSEAIFRSGNTEAFF.

This clone was seen once. The CDR3 DNA reads as TGCGCCAGCACCCTGGGCACCGGCGAGCAGTACTTC. It codes for CASTLGTGEQYF. This chain joins TRBV5-1 and TRBJ2-7; D not certain. CDR3 size: 12 residues. The V end lost 6 bases, the J end lost 6 bases, and 13 bases lay between the germline ends. Germline V gene sequence: CDR1 SGHRS, CDR2 YFSETQ.

In its sample, this clone was seen a few times. The chain has TRBV5-1 and TRBJ2-7, with a weak D call TRBD2 (5 bases). From germline, CDR1 is SGHRS and CDR2 YFSETQ. This CDR3 has 13 amino acids. Trimming stripped 4 bases from V and 0 bases from J, with 8 bases between. The CDR3 region has the DNA TGCGCCAGCAGCGTGGACTTCTCCTACGAGCAGTACTTC. Translated: CASSVDFSYEQYF.

For the CDR3, the DNA is TGTGCCAGCAGCGAACAGGGAGCTAAGAACACCGGGGAGCTGTTTTTT. This sequence encodes CASSEQGAKNTGELFF. V usage is TRBV5-6 and J usage is TRBJ2-2, with a weak D call TRBD1 (6 bases). CDR3 length: 16 residues. CDR1 is SGHDT, CDR2 YYEEEE, per germline. The germline V and J ends were trimmed by 4 bases and 1 base, with 14 bases remaining between them.

The V and J genes are TRBV6-6 and TRBJ2-3, with 11 bases matching TRBD2. The CDR3 consists of 14 residues. The germline V gene has CDR1 MNHNY and CDR2 SVGAGI (reference sequence). After removal of 10 bases from V and 5 bases from J, the junction contained 8 bases not matched to a gene. CDR3 nucleotide sequence: TGTGCCACTCAGTTAGCGGGGGGGGTAGATACGCAGTATTTT. As protein: CATQLAGGVDTQYF.